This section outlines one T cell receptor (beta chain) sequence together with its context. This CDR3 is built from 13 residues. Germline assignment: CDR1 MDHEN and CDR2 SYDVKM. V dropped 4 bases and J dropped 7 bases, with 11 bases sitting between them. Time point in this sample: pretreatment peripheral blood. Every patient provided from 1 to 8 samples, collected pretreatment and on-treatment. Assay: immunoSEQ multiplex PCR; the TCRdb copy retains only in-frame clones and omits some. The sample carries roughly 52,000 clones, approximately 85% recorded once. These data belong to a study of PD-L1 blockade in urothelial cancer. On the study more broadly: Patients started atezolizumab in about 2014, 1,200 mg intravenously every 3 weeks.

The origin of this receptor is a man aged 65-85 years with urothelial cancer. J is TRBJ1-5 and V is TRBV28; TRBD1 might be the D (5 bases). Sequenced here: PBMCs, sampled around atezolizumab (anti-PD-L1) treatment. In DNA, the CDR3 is TGTGCCAGCAGTTCAGGGTCCGAACAGCCCCAGCATTTT. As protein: CASSSGSEQPQHF.